This T cell receptor (beta chain) stems from a study of STAT5B mutations in CD4+ large granular lymphocyte leukemia. As concerns this clone: Its antigen is as yet unknown.

Study-level points and caveats: TRBV06-family usage was enriched in top patient clones (8/27) versus controls (2/35). Main leukemic clonotypes were patient-specific, but around 25% appeared at low frequency elsewhere.

The assay was run at survey level. As processed by the authors: Lowest detectable productive clonotype frequency was 2.59 x 10-5. Sequencing was performed with immunoSEQ multiplex PCR; in TCRdb, only in-frame clones are kept and a portion is missing. That table furnishes V, J and clone size, whereas the DNA furnished D and trimming. The data show 20,000 to 25,000 clones, about three quarters seen once. Germline V CDR1 and CDR2: SQVTM, ANQGSEA. This CDR3 has 13 amino acids. V was clipped by 4 bases and J by 4 bases, with 12 bases between them. The J gene is TRBJ2-3, the V gene TRBV29-1; D is possibly TRBD2 (6 bases). The origin of this receptor is a human donor in good health. Sequencing input: CD4+ T cells from blood buffy coats. The chain's CDR3 is CSVGMTRSDTQYF. The CDR3, as DNA: TGCAGCGTTGGAATGACTAGATCAGATACGCAGTATTTT.